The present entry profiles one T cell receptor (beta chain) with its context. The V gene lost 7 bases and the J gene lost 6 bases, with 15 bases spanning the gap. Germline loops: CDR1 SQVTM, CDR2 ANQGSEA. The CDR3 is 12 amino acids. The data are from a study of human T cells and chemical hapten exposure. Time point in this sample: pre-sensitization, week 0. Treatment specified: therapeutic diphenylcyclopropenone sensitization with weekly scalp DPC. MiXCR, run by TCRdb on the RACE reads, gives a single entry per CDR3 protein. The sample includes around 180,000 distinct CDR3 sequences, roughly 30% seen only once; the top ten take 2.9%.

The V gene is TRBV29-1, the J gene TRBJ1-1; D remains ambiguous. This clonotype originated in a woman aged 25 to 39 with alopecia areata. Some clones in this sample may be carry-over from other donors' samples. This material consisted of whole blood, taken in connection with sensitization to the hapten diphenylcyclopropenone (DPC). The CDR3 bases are TGCAGCGCCTCACAAGGAACGGCTGAAGCTTTCTTT. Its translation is CSASQGTAEAFF.